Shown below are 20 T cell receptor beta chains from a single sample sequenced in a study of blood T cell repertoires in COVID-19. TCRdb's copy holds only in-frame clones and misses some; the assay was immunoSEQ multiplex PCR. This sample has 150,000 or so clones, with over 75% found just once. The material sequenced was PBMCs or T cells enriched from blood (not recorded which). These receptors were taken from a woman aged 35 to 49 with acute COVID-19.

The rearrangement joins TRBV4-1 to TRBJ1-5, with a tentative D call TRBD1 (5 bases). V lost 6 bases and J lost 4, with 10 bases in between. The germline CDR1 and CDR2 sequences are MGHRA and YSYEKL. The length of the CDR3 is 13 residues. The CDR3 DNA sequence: TGCGCCAGCAGTACACAGGAAAATCAGCCCCAGCATTTT. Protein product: CASSTQENQPQHF.

CDR3 DNA: TGCGCCAGCAGCCTAAATGCTGGTAACAATGAGCAGTTCTTC. Translated, it gives CASSLNAGNNEQFF. J is TRBJ2-1 and V is TRBV5-1; D remains ambiguous. The germline gives CDR1 SGHRS, CDR2 YFSETQ. With 4 bases removed from V and 5 bases from J, the gap between germline ends came to 13 bases. There are 14 residues in the CDR3.

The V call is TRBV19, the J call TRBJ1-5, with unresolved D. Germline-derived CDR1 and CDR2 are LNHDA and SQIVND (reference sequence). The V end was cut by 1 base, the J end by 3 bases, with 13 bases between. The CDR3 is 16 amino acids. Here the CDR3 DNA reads TGTGCCAGTAGTATAGGCGCGACGGGATTCAATCAGCCCCAGCATTTT. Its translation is CASSIGATGFNQPQHF.

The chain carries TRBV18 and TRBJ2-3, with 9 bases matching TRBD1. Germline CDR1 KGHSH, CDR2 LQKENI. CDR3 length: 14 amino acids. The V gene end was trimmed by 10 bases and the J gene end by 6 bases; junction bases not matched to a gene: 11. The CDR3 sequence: CATSEQGASDTQYF. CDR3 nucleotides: TGTGCCACGAGTGAACAGGGGGCGAGTGATACGCAGTATTTT.

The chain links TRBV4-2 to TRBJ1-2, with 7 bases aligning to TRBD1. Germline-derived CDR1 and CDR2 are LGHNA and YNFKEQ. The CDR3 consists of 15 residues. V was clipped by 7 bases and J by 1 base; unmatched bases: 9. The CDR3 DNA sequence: TGTGCCAGCAACCCCGGGACAGAGTTTAACTATGGCTACACCTTC. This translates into CASNPGTEFNYGYTF.

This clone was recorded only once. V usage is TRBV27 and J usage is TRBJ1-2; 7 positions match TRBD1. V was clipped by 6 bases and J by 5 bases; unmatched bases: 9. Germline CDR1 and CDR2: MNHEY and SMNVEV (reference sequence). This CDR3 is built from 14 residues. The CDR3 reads CASSPDRITYGYTF. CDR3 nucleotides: TGTGCCAGCAGCCCGGACAGGATAACTTATGGCTACACCTTC.

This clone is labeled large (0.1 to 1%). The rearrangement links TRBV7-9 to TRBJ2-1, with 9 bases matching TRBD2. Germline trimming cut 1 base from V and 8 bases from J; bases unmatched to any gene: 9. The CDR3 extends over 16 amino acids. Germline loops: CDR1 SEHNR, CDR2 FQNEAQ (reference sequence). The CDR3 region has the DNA TGTGCCAGCAGCTTAGTAGCGGGAGTTTTTAGCGATGAGCAGTTCTTC. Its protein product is CASSLVAGVFSDEQFF. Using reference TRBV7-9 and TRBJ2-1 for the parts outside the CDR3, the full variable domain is DTGVSQNPRHKITKRGQNVTFRCDPISEHNRLYWYRQTLGQGPEFLTYFQNEAQLEKSRLLSDRFSAERPKGSFSTLEIQRTEQGDSAMYLCASSLVAGVFSDEQFFGPGTRLTVL.

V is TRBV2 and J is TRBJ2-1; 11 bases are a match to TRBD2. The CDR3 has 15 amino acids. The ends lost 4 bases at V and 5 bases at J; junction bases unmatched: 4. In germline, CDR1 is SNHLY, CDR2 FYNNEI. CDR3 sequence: CASSVGTSGNNEQFF. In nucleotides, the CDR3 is TGTGCCAGCAGTGTCGGGACTAGCGGAAACAATGAGCAGTTCTTC. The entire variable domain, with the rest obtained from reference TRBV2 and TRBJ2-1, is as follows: EPEVTQTPSHQVTQMGQEVILRCVPISNHLYFYWYRQILGQKVEFLVSFYNNEISEKSEIFDDQFSVERPDGSNFTLKIRSTKLEDSAMYFCASSVGTSGNNEQFFGPGTRLTVL.

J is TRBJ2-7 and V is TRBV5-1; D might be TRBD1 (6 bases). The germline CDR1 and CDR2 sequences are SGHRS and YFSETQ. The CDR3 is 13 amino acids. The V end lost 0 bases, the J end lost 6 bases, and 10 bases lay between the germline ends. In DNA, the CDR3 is TGCGCCAGCAGCTTGGCGACAGGCTCCGAGCAGTACTTC. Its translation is CASSLATGSEQYF.

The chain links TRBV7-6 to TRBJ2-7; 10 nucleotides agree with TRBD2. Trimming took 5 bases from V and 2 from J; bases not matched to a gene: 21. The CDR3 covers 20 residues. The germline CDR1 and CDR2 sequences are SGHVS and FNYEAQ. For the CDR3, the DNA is TGTGCCAGCAGCCCAGTTCCCGGGGCCCCGACTAGCGGGTTGGCCTACGAGCAGTACTTC. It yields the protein CASSPVPGAPTSGLAYEQYF.

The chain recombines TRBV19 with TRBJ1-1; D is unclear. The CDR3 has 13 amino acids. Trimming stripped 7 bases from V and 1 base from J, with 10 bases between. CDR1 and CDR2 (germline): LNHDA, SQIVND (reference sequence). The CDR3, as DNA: TGTGCCAGTAAAGTGAGGGAGAACACTGAAGCTTTCTTT. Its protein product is CASKVRENTEAFF.

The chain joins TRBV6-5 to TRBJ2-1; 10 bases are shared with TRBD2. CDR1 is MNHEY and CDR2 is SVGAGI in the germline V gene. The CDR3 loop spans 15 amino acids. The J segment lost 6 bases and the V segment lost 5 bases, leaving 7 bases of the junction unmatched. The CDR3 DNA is TGTGCCAGCAGTCGTACTAGCGGGGTGCTCAATGAGCAGTTCTTC. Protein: CASSRTSGVLNEQFF.

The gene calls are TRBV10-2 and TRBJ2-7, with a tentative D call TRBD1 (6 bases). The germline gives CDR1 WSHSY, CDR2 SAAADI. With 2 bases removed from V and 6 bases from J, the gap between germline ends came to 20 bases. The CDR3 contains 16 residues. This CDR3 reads CASSEAGAVSLGEQYF. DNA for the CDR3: TGCGCCAGCAGTGAGGCAGGGGCGGTTTCCCTTGGCGAGCAGTACTTC.

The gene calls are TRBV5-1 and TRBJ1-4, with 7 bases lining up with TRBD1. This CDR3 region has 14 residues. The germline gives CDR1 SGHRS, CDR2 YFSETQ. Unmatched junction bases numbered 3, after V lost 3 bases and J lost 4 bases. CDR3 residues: CASSSTGNNEKLFF. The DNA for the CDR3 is TGCGCCAGCAGCTCGACAGGGAATAATGAAAAACTGTTTTTT. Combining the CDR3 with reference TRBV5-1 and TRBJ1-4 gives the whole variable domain KAGVTQTPRYLIKTRGQQVTLSCSPISGHRSVSWYQQTPGQGLQFLFEYFSETQRNKGNFPGRFSGRQFSNSRSEMNVSTLELGDSALYLCASSSTGNNEKLFFGSGTQLSVL.

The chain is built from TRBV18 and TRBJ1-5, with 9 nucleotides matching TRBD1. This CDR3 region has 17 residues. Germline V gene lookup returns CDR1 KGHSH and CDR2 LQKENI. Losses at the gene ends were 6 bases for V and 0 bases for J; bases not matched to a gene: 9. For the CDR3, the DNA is TGTGCCAGCTCGGAGGGACAGGGCCTCTATAGCAATCAGCCCCAGCATTTT. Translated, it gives CASSEGQGLYSNQPQHF. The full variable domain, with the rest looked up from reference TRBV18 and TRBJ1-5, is NAGVMQNPRHLVRRRGQEARLRCSPMKGHSHVYWYRQLPEEGLKFMVYLQKENIIDESGMPKERFSAEFPKEGPSILRIQQVVRGDSAAYFCASSEGQGLYSNQPQHFGDGTRLSIL.

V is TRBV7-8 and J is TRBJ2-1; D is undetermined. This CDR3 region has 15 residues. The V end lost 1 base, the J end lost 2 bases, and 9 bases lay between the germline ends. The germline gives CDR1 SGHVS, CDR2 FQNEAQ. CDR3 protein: CASSLGAVPYNEQFF. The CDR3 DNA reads TGTGCCAGCAGCTTAGGCGCGGTCCCCTACAATGAGCAGTTCTTC.

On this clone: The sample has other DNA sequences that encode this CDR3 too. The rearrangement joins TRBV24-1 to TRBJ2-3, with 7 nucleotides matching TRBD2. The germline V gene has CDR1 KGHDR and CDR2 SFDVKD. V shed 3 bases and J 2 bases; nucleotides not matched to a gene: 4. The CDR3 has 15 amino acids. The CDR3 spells CATSDASGPTDTQYF. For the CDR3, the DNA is TGTGCCACCAGTGATGCTAGCGGTCCCACAGATACGCAGTATTTT.

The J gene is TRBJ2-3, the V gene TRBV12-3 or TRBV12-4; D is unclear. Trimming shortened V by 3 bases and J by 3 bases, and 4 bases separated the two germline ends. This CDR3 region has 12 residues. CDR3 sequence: CASSFSTDTQYF. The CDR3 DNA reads TGTGCCAGCAGTTTCAGTACAGATACGCAGTATTTT.

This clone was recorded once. CDR3 in DNA: TGTGCCACCAGTGATTTGACAGAGAACACTGAAGCTTTCTTT. Encoded protein: CATSDLTENTEAFF. The chain links TRBV24-1 to TRBJ1-1; no clear D. The CDR3 totals 14 residues. The V gene lost 0 bases and the J gene lost 1 base, with 5 bases spanning the gap. Looked up from germline, CDR1 is KGHDR and CDR2 is SFDVKD.

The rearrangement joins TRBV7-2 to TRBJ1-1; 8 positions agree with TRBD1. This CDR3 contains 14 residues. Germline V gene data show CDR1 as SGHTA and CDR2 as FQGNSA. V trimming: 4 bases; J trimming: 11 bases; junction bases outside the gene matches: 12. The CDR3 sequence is CASSSPNQGARAFF. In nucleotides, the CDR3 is TGTGCCAGCAGCTCTCCGAACCAGGGGGCACGGGCTTTCTTT.